This T cell receptor beta chain was obtained from a study of T cells expressing NK-cell markers. Study context: It was sorted CD3+CD56-NKG2C+, CD3+CD56+NKG2C- and CD3+CD56+NKG2C+ T cells that provided the TCR beta repertoires.

Points from the study as a whole: The CD3+CD56-NKG2C+ fraction of a few donors was likewise dominated by these clonotypes.

TCR beta cDNA was made by 5'RACE template switching with UMIs. Each CDR3 protein gets one entry in TCRdb, which reprocessed the 5' RACE reads and gives no DNA. The repertoire table contains more than 400,000 distinct CDR3 sequences. The germline V gene has CDR1 MNHNS and CDR2 SASEGT. The CDR3 loop spans 13 amino acids. As regards this clonotype: The target antigen is unknown.

The gene calls are TRBV6-1 and TRBJ1-5. Sequencing used blood T cells: a sorted CD56 or NKG2C T cell subset, CD4+ or CD8+ T cells, or bulk PBMC T cells (not recorded which). The source of this sequence is a woman aged 18 to 75 in good health. The CDR3 sequence: CASSSTTGQPQHF.